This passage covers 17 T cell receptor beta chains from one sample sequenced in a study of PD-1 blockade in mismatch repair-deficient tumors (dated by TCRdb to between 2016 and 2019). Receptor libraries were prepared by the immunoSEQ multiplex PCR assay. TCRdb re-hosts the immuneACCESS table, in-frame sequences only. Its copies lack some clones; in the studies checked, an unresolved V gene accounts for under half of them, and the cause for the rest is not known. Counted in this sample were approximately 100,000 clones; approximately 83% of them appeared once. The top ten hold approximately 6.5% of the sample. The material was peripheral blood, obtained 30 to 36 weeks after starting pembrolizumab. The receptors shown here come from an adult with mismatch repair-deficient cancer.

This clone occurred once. This CDR3 is CASSWDRGPKDTGELFF. The CDR3 DNA reads TGTGCCAGCAGCTGGGACAGGGGGCCGAAGGACACCGGGGAGCTGTTTTTT. This chain connects TRBV5-6 to TRBJ2-2; 12 bases match TRBD1. Unmatched junction bases numbered 6, after V lost 3 bases and J lost 3 bases. Germline CDR1 is SGHDT and CDR2 is YYEEEE. The CDR3 is made up of 17 amino acids. Full variable domain (outside the CDR3, taken from reference TRBV5-6 and TRBJ2-2): DAGVTQSPTHLIKTRGQQVTLRCSPKSGHDTVSWYQQALGQGPQFIFQYYEEEERQRGNFPDRFSGHQFPNYSSELNVNALLLGDSALYLCASSWDRGPKDTGELFFGEGSRLTVL.

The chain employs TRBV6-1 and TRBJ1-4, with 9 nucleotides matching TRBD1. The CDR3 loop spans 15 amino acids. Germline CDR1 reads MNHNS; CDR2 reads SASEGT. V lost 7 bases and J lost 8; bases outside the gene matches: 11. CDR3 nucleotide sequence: TGTGCCAGCATTTTTGGGGACAGGGCGGGGGAAAAACTGTTTTTT. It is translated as CASIFGDRAGEKLFF.

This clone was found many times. The CDR3 loop is CAWSPRQGFNTEAFF. For the CDR3, the DNA is TGTGCCTGGAGTCCTCGACAGGGTTTCAACACTGAAGCTTTCTTT. The rearrangement uses TRBV30 and TRBJ1-1; 7 nucleotides line up with TRBD1. The CDR3 is 15 amino acids. CDR1 is GTSNPN and CDR2 is SVGIG in the germline V gene (reference sequence). Trimming cost V 2 bases and J 2 bases; bases outside gene matches: 8.

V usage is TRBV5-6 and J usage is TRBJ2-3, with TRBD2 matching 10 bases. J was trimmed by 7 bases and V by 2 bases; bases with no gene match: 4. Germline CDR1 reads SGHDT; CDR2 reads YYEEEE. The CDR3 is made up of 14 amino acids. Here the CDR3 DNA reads TGTGCCAGCAGCTTACTAGCGGGACCTCATACGCAGTATTTT. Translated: CASSLLAGPHTQYF.

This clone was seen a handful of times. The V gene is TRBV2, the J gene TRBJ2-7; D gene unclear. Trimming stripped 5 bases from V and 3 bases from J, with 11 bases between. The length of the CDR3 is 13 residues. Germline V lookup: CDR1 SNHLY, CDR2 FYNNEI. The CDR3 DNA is TGTGCCAGCAGTTCATGGGGTTACTACGAGCAGTACTTC. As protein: CASSSWGYYEQYF.

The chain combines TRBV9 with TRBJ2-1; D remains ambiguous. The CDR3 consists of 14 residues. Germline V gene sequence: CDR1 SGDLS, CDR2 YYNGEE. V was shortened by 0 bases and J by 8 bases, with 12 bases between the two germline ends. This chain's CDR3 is CASSVDPREDEQFF. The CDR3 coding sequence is TGTGCCAGCAGCGTAGACCCTCGTGAGGATGAGCAGTTCTTC.

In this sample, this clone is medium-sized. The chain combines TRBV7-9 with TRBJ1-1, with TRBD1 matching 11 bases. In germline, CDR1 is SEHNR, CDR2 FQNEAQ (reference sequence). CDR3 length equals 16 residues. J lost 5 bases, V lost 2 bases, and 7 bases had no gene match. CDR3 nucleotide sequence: TGTGCCAGCAGCTTATGGAGGACAGGGGGCGAGACTGAAGCTTTCTTT. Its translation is CASSLWRTGGETEAFF.

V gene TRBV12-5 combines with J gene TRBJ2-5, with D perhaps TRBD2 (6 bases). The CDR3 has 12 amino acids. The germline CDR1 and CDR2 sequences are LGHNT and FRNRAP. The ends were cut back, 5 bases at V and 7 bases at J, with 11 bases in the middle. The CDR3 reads CASGPNGGTQYF. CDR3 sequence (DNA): TGTGCTAGTGGTCCCAACGGGGGGACCCAGTACTTC. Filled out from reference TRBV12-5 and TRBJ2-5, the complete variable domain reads DARVTQTPRHKVTEMGQEVTMRCQPILGHNTVFWYRQTMMQGLELLAYFRNRAPLDDSGMPKDRFSAEMPDATLATLKIQPSEPRDSAVYFCASGPNGGTQYFGPGTRLLVL.

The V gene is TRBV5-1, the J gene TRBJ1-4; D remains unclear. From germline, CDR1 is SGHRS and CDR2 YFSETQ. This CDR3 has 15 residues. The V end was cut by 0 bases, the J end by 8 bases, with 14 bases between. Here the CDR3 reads CASSLDPGVGEKLFF. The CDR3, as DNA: TGCGCCAGCAGCTTGGATCCCGGGGTTGGAGAAAAACTGTTTTTT. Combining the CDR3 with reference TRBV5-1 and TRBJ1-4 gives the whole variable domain KAGVTQTPRYLIKTRGQQVTLSCSPISGHRSVSWYQQTPGQGLQFLFEYFSETQRNKGNFPGRFSGRQFSNSRSEMNVSTLELGDSALYLCASSLDPGVGEKLFFGSGTQLSVL.

The CDR3 DNA follows: TGCGCCAGCAGTCCGGCCGGGGGGCCCACTGAAGCTTTCTTT. Translating it yields CASSPAGGPTEAFF. The gene calls are TRBV5-1 and TRBJ1-1; perhaps TRBD1 as D (6 bases). This CDR3 has 14 residues. Germline CDR1 reads SGHRS; CDR2 reads YFSETQ. V lost 5 bases and J 4 bases, leaving 15 bases between the germline ends.

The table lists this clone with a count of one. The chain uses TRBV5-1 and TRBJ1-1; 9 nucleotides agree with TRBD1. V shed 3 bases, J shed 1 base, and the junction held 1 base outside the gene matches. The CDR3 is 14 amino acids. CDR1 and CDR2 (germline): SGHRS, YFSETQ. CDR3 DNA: TGCGCCAGCAGCTGGGGACAGGGGAACACTGAAGCTTTCTTT. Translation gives CASSWGQGNTEAFF.

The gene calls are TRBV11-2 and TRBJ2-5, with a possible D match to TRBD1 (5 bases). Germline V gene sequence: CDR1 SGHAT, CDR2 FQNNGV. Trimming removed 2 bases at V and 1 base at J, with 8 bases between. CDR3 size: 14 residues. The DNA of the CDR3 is TGTGCCAGCAGCTTATTAGGGGTCCAAGAGACCCAGTACTTC. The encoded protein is CASSLLGVQETQYF.

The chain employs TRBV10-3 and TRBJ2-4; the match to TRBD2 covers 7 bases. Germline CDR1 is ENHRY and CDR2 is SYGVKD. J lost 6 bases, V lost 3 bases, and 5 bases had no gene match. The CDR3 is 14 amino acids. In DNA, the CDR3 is TGTGCCATCAGTGATGGGTCTAGCGGAAACATTCAGTACTTC. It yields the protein CAISDGSSGNIQYF.

Written as DNA, the CDR3 is TGTGCCAGCAGCGTACCGGGACAGGGGTTTGAAAAACTGTTTTTT. Residues: CASSVPGQGFEKLFF. The chain links TRBV27 to TRBJ1-4, with 10 bases that match TRBD1. CDR1 is MNHEY and CDR2 is SMNVEV in the germline V gene (reference sequence). CDR3 length: 15 residues. Trimming cost V 6 bases and J 7 bases; bases outside gene matches: 8.

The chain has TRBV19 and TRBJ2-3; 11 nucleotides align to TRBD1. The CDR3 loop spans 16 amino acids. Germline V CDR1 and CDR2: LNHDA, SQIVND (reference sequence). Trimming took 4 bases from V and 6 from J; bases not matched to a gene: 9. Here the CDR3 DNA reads TGTGCCAGTAGTACCCCGGACAGGGGGCGCGGTGATACGCAGTATTTT. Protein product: CASSTPDRGRGDTQYF.

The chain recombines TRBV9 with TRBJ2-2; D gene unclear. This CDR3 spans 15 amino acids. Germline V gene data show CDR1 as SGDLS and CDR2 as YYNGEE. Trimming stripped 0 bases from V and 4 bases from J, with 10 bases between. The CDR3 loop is CASSVGIDFTGELFF. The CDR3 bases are TGTGCCAGCAGCGTAGGAATCGACTTCACCGGGGAGCTGTTTTTT.

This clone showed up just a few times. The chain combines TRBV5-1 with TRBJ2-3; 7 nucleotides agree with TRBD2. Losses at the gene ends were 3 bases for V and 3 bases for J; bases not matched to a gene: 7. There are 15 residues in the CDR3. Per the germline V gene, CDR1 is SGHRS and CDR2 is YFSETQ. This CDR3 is CASSWRGLKTDTQYF. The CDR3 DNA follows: TGCGCCAGCAGCTGGAGGGGACTAAAAACAGATACGCAGTATTTT.